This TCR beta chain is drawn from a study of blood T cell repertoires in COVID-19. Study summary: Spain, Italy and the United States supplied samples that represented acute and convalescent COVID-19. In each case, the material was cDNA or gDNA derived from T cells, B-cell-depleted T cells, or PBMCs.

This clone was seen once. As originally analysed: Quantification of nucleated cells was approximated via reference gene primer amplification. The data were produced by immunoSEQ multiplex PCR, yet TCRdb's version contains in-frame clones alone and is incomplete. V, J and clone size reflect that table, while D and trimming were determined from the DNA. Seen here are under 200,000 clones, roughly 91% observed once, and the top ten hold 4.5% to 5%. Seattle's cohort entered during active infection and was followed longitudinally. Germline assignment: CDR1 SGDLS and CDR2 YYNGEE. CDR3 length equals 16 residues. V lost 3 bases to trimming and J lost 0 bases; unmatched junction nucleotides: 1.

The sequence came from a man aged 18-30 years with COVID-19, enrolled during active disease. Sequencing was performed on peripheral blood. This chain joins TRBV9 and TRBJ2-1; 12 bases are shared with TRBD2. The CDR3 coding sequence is TGTGCCAGCAGCGGGACTAGCGGGACCTCCTACAATGAGCAGTTCTTC. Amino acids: CASSGTSGTSYNEQFF.